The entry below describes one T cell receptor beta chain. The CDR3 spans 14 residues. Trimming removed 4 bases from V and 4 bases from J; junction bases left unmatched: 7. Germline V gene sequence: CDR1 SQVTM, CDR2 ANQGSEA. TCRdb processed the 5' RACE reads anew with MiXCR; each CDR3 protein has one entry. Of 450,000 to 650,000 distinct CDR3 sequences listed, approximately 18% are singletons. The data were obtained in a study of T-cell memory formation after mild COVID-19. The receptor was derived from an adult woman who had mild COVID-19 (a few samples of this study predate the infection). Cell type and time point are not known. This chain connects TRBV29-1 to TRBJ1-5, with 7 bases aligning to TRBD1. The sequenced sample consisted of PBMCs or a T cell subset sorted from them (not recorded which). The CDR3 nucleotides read TGCAGCGTTGGTACAGGGGTAGGTAATCAGCCCCAGCATTTT. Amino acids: CSVGTGVGNQPQHF.